This T cell receptor (beta chain) emerged from a study of blood T cells in healthy people across ages. The authors ran a second PCR of roughly 7 to 11 cycles using a sample-barcoded 5' primer and a J-beta primer mix. TCRdb recomputed calls from the 5' RACE reads with MiXCR, one row per CDR3 protein. This sample has about 1.6 million distinct CDR3 sequences, with about 35% found just once. The CDR3 sequence is 14 residues long. Trimming cost V 4 bases and J 2 bases; bases outside gene matches: 5. CDR1 and CDR2 from the germline V gene are SQVTM and ANQGSEA. Study-wide results and caveats: Because donor CMV status was unknown, expanded clonotype changes were possibly confounded. Donors of long life had a larger count of naive CD4+ cells and greater diversity than aged donors. Researchers deemed the diversity estimates from one million T cells underestimates.

Comments on this clonotype: Its antigen is undetermined.

Material: blood. The clonotype comes from a woman aged 25-40 years in good health. V usage is TRBV29-1 and J usage is TRBJ2-7; 10 bases align to TRBD1. The CDR3 is CSVGGQGVPYEQYF. DNA of the CDR3: TGCAGCGTTGGAGGACAGGGGGTCCCCTACGAGCAGTACTTC.